This TCR beta chain is drawn from a study of Graves' ophthalmopathy and Graves' hyperthyroidism. Study findings and constraints: The model reached 55% to 71% sensitivity and around 74% specificity for predicting ophthalmopathy progression.

The CDR3 spans 16 residues. Germline CDR1 reads LGHDT; CDR2 reads YNNKEL (reference sequence). The V segment lost 1 base and the J segment 2 bases; nucleotides outside the gene matches: 7. There are many counts of this clonotype. What it binds is not known. Researchers took RNA transcripts and amplified TCR beta CDR3 regions from them. The library came from an HTBI-primed first-round RT-PCR and a second-round multiplex PCR. TCRdb re-analysed the multiplex PCR reads in MiXCR, keeping a single row per CDR3 protein. Of 40,000 to 45,000 distinct CDR3 sequences listed, roughly half were seen once; the top ten hold more than 15%.

The receptor was isolated from an adult man with Graves' ophthalmopathy. Sequencing used peripheral blood. This chain connects TRBV3-1 to TRBJ1-2; 7 bases map to TRBD1. The CDR3 DNA follows: TGTGCCAGCAGCCAAGCTGTGGGGGGACAGAACTATGGCTACACCTTC. Protein sequence: CASSQAVGGQNYGYTF.